This T cell receptor (beta chain) is drawn from a study of beta chain features in type 1 diabetes (dated by TCRdb to the late 2010s). In terms of the full investigation: Mean age, gender distribution, total cell number and subset yield were not different between patients and healthy donors. In the study, TCRB repertoires of sorted circulating CD4+ T cell subsets from recently diagnosed type 1 diabetes patients were compared with those of matched healthy donors. Naive and central memory subsets were obtained from all 30 or so donors, but regulatory and stem cell-like memory subsets were isolated from only 8 patients and roughly eight healthy donors. Across all samples, some 110,000,000 sorted cells were examined, and cell number per subset correlated strongly with RNA yield. Overall results and qualifications from the work: Type 1 diabetes patients showed a moderate but significant shortening of TCRB CDR3 length in all four CD4+ subsets. Naive, central memory and regulatory TCRB repertoires appeared more similar among patients than among healthy donors. Because cDNA was sequenced instead of genomic DNA, highly expressing activated cells could be over-represented, though the groups showed no difference in activation or CD3 levels. Only small numbers of individuals were included in the HLA sub-analyses, which left unresolved whether HLA type had any influence on TCRB rearrangement. At VDJ recombination sites, patients with type 1 diabetes made fewer insertions and deleted more nucleotides, a pattern implying thymic rearrangement abnormalities. Shorter templates might have been favored by PCR, but patient and control samples were amplified and corrected together, so both groups would have been affected equally by any skew.

All of the isolated RNA was reverse transcribed with the High Capacity cDNA Reverse Transcription Kit, so expressed TCRB transcripts were sequenced. Deep immunoSEQ sequencing was applied to naive, central memory and regulatory T cell samples, giving an average of around 3.8 million total reads per sample. After sorted cells were lysed in RLT buffer, RNA was extracted with DNase-treated RNeasy Micro or Mini kits, with the choice depending on cell number. To prevent cross-contamination, every cell subset was processed on its own, while patient and healthy donor samples were processed together. Using the immunoSEQ multiplex PCR, TCRB sequences were amplified from cDNA into 87-bp fragments spanning the CDR3 region. The amplicons were sequenced using the Illumina HiSeq platform. As for the authors' bioinformatics: Synthetic template baselines were used to correct PCR bias computationally, reads within Hamming distance 2 were collapsed, and singletons that could not be merged were discarded. Reads were aligned against IMGT to assign V, D and J genes, CDR3 length and insertions or deletions at six rearrangement sites. Within each subset, clonotype counts were normalized to sorted cell number, and only after that were true diversity and Gini coefficients computed with the tcR R package. The overlap coefficient, calculated on TCRB nucleotide sequences, was used to measure repertoire sharing. Out-of-frame TCRB sequences from naive cells were analyzed as a proxy for the pre-selection repertoire. TCRdb mirrors the immuneACCESS table, restricted to in-frame sequences. Some clones are absent from its copies; in checked studies, under half trace to an unresolved V gene, and the reason for the others is unknown. For V, J and clone size, that table is used; D and trimming come from the DNA. This sample holds 640,000 or so clones; more than 12% were observed only once. The top ten clonotypes cover 0.03% to 0.045% of the sample.

A single peripheral blood draw of about 116 mL on average was collected from each donor into heparinised tubes. A BD FACSAria II was used to sort naive, central memory, regulatory and stem cell-like memory CD4+ T cells with a panel that included CD45RO, CCR7, CD25, CD127, CD95 and CD27. All sorted populations exceeded 95% purity. PBMCs were separated immediately by Lymphoprep density gradient centrifugation and were stained directly, without being cultured. So that batch effects would be minimized, each experiment stained and sorted samples in pairs, pairing one healthy donor with one patient. Concerning this clone itself: The antigen it binds to is not known. There are no base qualities to consult, and no much larger clone falls within one base.

Taken from the germline V gene (reference sequence), the CDR1 and CDR2 loops are GTSNPN and SVGIG. The CDR3 has 15 amino acids, counting the end cysteine and phenylalanine. The sequence is cut down to CDR3 DNA, 45 bases in frame from base 1. V loses 1 base of germline sequence and J loses 4 bases, and the interval between the two ends is 16 bases. The TCR was taken from a young man with type 1 diabetes. Sequencing was performed on naive CD4+ T cells from blood. This specimen's cell subset or site label, interpreted: true naive CD4+ T cells. The chain is assembled from TRBV30 and TRBJ2-5; TRBD2 is a possible D gene, resting on 5 matching bases. This receptor has the CDR3 CAWSAGSVGGETQYF. The sequenced DNA is TGTGCCTGGAGTGCGGGGAGCGTGGGTGGAGAGACCCAGTACTTC.